Detailed here is one T cell receptor beta chain. Which antigen it targets is not known. No base quality values were provided; no much bigger clone lies one nucleotide off. The sample is drawn from a study of blood T cell repertoires in COVID-19 (dated by TCRdb to the early 2020s). About the investigation overall: Samples from collaborators originated in the United States, Italy and Spain and spanned both the acute and convalescent phases of COVID-19. The material from the prospective study consisted of cDNA or gDNA derived from T cells, B-cell-depleted T cells, or PBMCs. The dataset comprised deeply sampled blood TCRbeta repertoires from subjects exposed to, actively infected with, or recovered from COVID-19. A freely available public database, intended as a resource for researchers studying the immune response to SARS-CoV-2, is where the repertoires were released. Samples came from the ongoing ImmuneRACE study (first 160 participants) plus 1,254 subjects from 6 global collaborators. A de-identified subject ID, COVID-19 status, age in years and sex were almost always included in the sample metadata. Where available, HLA class I and class II types were taken from metadata supplied by the sample provider and were not determined by assay-based typing. The investigation overall reported the following: Clinical and demographic metadata were provided uncurated, with the amount varying by source and participant.

The immunoSEQ Assay, a bias-controlled multiplex PCR, was used to amplify TCRbeta CDR3 regions from genomic DNA. As for how the authors treated the data: The number of nucleated cells in each sample was estimated from the amplification of reference gene primers within the assay. To quantify the absolute abundance of each unique TCRbeta CDR3 rearrangement, sequence reads were collapsed and filtered. For each sample, productive Simpson clonality was calculated as the square root of Simpson's diversity index across productive rearrangements. In its TCRdb copy, this immuneACCESS table keeps in-frame sequences only and misses some clones. Where compared with another copy, unresolved V genes explain less than half of these, and the others have no known cause. V and J calls plus clone size are reproduced from that table; the DNA served to infer D and trimming. This sample lists about 200,000 clones; roughly nine tenths were detected once. The leading ten clones occupy approximately 8.1% of the sample.

Enrolling through a virtual design, the prospective study's participants ranged in age from roughly 18 to 89 years and lived across roughly 24 United States geographic areas. In the prospective study, participants were assigned to cohorts based on the clinical history participants reported in a screening survey and a study questionnaire. Recovered participants in ImmuneRACE Cohort 3 were defined as having two consecutive negative NP/OP PCR tests, clearance from a healthcare professional, or resolution of symptoms. Mobile phlebotomists in the prospective study collected whole blood, serum and a nasopharyngeal or oropharyngeal swab from every participant. Additional blood draws and questionnaires over an approximately 2-month period could optionally be provided by prospective study participants. Prospective study blood samples were shipped either frozen or at room temperature before DNA extraction.

CDR1 and CDR2 were assigned from the germline V gene as MDHEN and SYDVKM. Reading from cysteine to phenylalanine, the CDR3 counts 16 amino acids. Left in the record is the CDR3 DNA by itself, 48 bases read in frame from the first base. The germline V end is reduced by 3 bases and the J end by 7 bases; junction bases left unmatched: 9. The sequence joins TRBV28 to TRBJ1-5, and 10 junctional nucleotides match TRBD1. The sequencing sample was made of PBMCs or T cells enriched from blood (not recorded which). This clonotype was obtained from a young woman who had recovered from COVID-19. The nucleotide sequence reads TGTGCCAGCAGTTTCGTGGGGACAGGGGTTTACCAGCCCCAGCATTTT. Its protein product is CASSFVGTGVYQPQHF.